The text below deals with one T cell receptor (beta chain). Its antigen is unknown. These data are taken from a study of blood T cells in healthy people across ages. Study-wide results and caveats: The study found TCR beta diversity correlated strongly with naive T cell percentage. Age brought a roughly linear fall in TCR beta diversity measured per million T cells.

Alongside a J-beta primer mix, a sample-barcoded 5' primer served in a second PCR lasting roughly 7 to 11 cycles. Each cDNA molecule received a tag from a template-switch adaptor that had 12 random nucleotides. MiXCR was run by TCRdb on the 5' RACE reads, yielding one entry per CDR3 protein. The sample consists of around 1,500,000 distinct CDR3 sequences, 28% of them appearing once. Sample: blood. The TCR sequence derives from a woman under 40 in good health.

CDR3 in amino acids: CASTGGGLPYEQYF. CDR3 coding DNA: TGTGCCAGTACGGGCGGGGGCCTACCCTACGAGCAGTACTTC. J is TRBJ2-7 and V is TRBV7-2, with D perhaps TRBD2 (7 bases). The length of the CDR3 is 14 residues. The germline V gene has CDR1 SGHTA and CDR2 FQGNSA. The ends were cut back, 9 bases at V and 2 bases at J, with 17 bases in the middle.